The 26 T cell receptor beta chains given below trace back to one sample, sequenced in a study of T cell repertoires in cytomegalovirus infection (dated by TCRdb to between 2018 and 2021). Reading the label with the study, this specimen's treatment or condition is: in vitro stimulation with specific CMV peptide epitopes to enrich CMV-specific T cells. These receptors lack a known antigen. The sequencer was an Illumina HiSeq 1500. Starting from the raw public reads, TCRdb applied fastp trimming at Q25, assembled clones with MiXCR and retained in-frame beta chains. Every entry covers one CDR3 protein and lists the most common genes and DNA from its rows. Across this sample there are under 95,000 distinct CDR3 sequences, with around half seen only once. The ten largest make up about 92% of the sample. The specimen was CD8+ T cells from cultured PBMCs, collected from culture after CMV antigen stimulation. The receptors shown here come from a human donor in good health (CMV status not recorded). Some clones in this sample may be carry-over from other donors' samples.

This clonotype appeared once. This chain connects TRBV5-1 to TRBJ2-6; 10 nucleotides match TRBD1. There are 11 residues in the CDR3. CDR1 and CDR2 (germline): SGHRS, YFSETQ. J was trimmed by 18 bases and V by 6 bases; bases with no gene match: 6. CDR3 nucleotide sequence: TGCGCCAGCAACGCGGGACAGGGGACGACTTTC. Amino acids: CASNAGQGTTF.

The gene calls are TRBV6-6 and TRBJ1-5, with 7 nucleotides matching TRBD1. J was trimmed by 0 bases and V by 7 bases; bases with no gene match: 9. The CDR3 spans 16 residues. Per germline, CDR1 MNHNY and CDR2 SVGAGI (reference sequence). This CDR3 is CASTFWTGYSNQPQHF. The CDR3 DNA is TGTGCCAGCACCTTCTGGACAGGTTATAGCAATCAGCCCCAGCATTTT.

This clonotype was found a few times. This chain uses TRBV4-3 with TRBJ2-7; D unclear. CDR1 is LGHNA and CDR2 is YSLEER in the germline V gene. CDR3 length: 14 residues. V dropped 1 base and J dropped 2 bases, with 9 bases sitting between them. The chain's CDR3 is CASSQGVAPYEQYF. Written as DNA, the CDR3 is TGCGCCAGCAGCCAAGGGGTAGCACCCTACGAGCAGTACTTC.

As for this clonotype: At one end, the junction sequence differs from germline, possibly due to a read error. The chain combines TRBV4-1 with TRBJ2-1; the match to TRBD1 covers 9 bases. This CDR3 is built from 16 residues. Looked up from germline, CDR1 is MGHRA and CDR2 is YSYEKL. The CDR3 loop reads CASSQDRGRSYNEQFF. Here the CDR3 DNA reads TGTGCCAGCAGCCAGGACAGGGGACGCTCCTACAATGAGCAGTTCTTC.

CDR3 in amino acids: CSVALPRQGKGYEQYF. The CDR3 DNA follows: TGCAGCGTTGCCCTCCCTCGACAGGGGAAAGGATACGAGCAGTACTTC. This chain joins TRBV29-1 and TRBJ2-7, with TRBD1 matching over 8 bases. The CDR3 is 16 residues long. V was pared by 4 bases and J by 4 bases, with 15 bases of the junction left unmatched. CDR1 and CDR2 (germline): SQVTM, ANQGSEA.

This clonotype was detected ten times or more. This chain joins TRBV7-2 and TRBJ1-1; 9 bases are shared with TRBD1. V lost 1 base to trimming and J lost 1 base; unmatched junction nucleotides: 7. Germline CDR1 and CDR2: SGHTA and FQGNSA. The CDR3 runs 17 residues. The CDR3 region has the DNA TGTGCCAGCAGCTTAGTTCGGGACAGGGAATGGAACACTGAAGCTTTCTTT. It codes for CASSLVRDREWNTEAFF.

The chain combines TRBV4-2 with TRBJ2-1, with D possibly called TRBD1 or TRBD2 (5 bases each). Germline loops: CDR1 LGHNA, CDR2 YNFKEQ. CDR3 length: 15 residues. V was trimmed by 0 bases and J by 5 bases, leaving 11 bases between them. The CDR3 DNA reads as TGTGCCAGCAGCCAAGATATGGGGACGGACAATGAGCAGTTCTTC. Translated: CASSQDMGTDNEQFF.

V usage is TRBV6-6 and J usage is TRBJ1-5, with TRBD1 as a possible D gene (6 bases). The CDR3 spans 12 residues. The V gene's germline CDR1 is MNHNY and CDR2 SVGAGI (reference sequence). V shed 11 bases and J shed 4 bases, with 12 bases lying between them. CDR3 in amino acids: CALGAPNQPQHF. CDR3 nucleotides: TGTGCCTTGGGGGCGCCGAATCAGCCCCAGCATTTT.

The chain combines TRBV7-2 with TRBJ1-5; no definite D call. The V end lost 2 bases, the J end lost 2 bases, and 13 bases lay between the germline ends. The CDR3 is 16 amino acids. CDR1 and CDR2 from the germline V gene are SGHTA and FQGNSA. The CDR3 DNA reads TGTGCCAGCAGCTTAAATGTAGCCAGAGGCAATCAGCCCCAGCATTTT. As protein: CASSLNVARGNQPQHF. The whole variable domain, remainder taken from reference TRBV7-2 and TRBJ1-5, is GAGVSQSPSNKVTEKGKDVELRCDPISGHTALYWYRQSLGQGLEFLIYFQGNSAPDKSGLPSDRFSAERTGGSVSTLTIQRTQQEDSAVYLCASSLNVARGNQPQHFGDGTRLSIL.

The chain links TRBV6-4 to TRBJ2-7; 10 nucleotides agree with TRBD2. With the DNA end fitting TRBJ2-1 better, the J assignment may be wrong. The germline CDR1 and CDR2 sequences are MRHNA and SNTAGT. The CDR3 length is 15 residues. Here the CDR3 DNA reads TGTGCCAGCAGTAGCGGGAGGGGTGGAGACAATGAGCAGTTCTTC. This codes for CASSSGRGGDNEQFF.

In this sample, this clonotype turned up many times. This sequence joins TRBV7-8 and TRBJ2-7; D remains ambiguous. V lost 7 bases and J lost 5, with 18 bases in between. CDR3 length: 14 residues. Germline assignment: CDR1 SGHVS and CDR2 FQNEAQ. The CDR3 DNA sequence: TGTGCCAGCATCTCGGCCACCCCTGGCGACGAGCAGTACTTC. Translated, it gives CASISATPGDEQYF.

This clonotype came up once. This chain connects TRBV19 to TRBJ1-5; D gene ambiguous. Germline-derived CDR1 and CDR2 are LNHDA and SQIVND (reference sequence). The CDR3 sequence is 14 residues long. With 7 bases removed from V and 0 bases from J, the gap between germline ends came to 10 bases. CDR3 sequence: CASTGLYSNQPQHF. The CDR3 nucleotides read TGTGCCAGTACGGGCCTTTATAGCAATCAGCCCCAGCATTTT.

This chain joins TRBV7-9 and TRBJ2-1, with unresolved D. This CDR3 region has 13 residues. Germline V lookup: CDR1 SEHNR, CDR2 FQNEAQ (reference sequence). V lost 0 bases and J lost 10, with 10 bases in between. This chain's CDR3 is CASSLAPDQEQFF. The DNA of the CDR3 is TGTGCCAGCAGCTTAGCTCCGGACCAAGAGCAGTTCTTC.

A word on this clonotype: Germline is not matched at one junction end, which may reflect a read error. The V gene is TRBV7-6, the J gene TRBJ2-5, with TRBD2 as a possible D gene (6 bases). Germline values: CDR1 SGHVS, CDR2 FNYEAQ. The CDR3 sequence is 15 residues long. The CDR3 here is CASSLVREGLETQYF. CDR3 DNA: TGTGCTAGCAGCCTTGTGCGGGAAGGACTCGAGACCCAGTACTTC.

The gene calls are TRBV5-6 and TRBJ2-5; TRBD2 aligns across 8 bases. J gave up 3 bases and V 0 bases, and 4 bases lay outside the gene matches. CDR1 is SGHDT, CDR2 YYEEEE, per germline. The CDR3 has 15 residues. The CDR3 sequence: CASSLVDSGEETQYF. CDR3 nucleotide sequence: TGTGCCAGCAGCTTGGTGGATAGCGGGGAAGAGACCCAGTACTTC.

This clonotype was found a few times. The gene calls are TRBV7-2 and TRBJ1-2; 7 nucleotides agree with TRBD1. Germline V gene lookup returns CDR1 SGHTA and CDR2 FQGNSA. CDR3 length: 15 amino acids. The CDR3 DNA sequence: TGTGTTGCTCCTATGGACAGGACCCCACACTATGGCTACACCTTC. Translating it yields CVAPMDRTPHYGYTF.

The chain recombines TRBV12-5 with TRBJ2-1; 9 bases align to TRBD1. Germline CDR1 LGHNT, CDR2 FRNRAP. This CDR3 region has 15 residues. Trimming at V came to 8 bases and at J to 9 bases, leaving 14 bases not matched to a gene. The CDR3 here is CASNAPDRGRGEQFF. Written as DNA, the CDR3 is TGTGCTAGTAACGCCCCGGACAGGGGCCGGGGTGAGCAGTTCTTC.

The rearrangement links TRBV27 to TRBJ1-1, with D maybe TRBD1 (6 bases). Trimming pared 6 bases from V and 4 bases from J, leaving 12 bases between. CDR1 and CDR2 from the germline V gene are MNHEY and SMNVEV (reference sequence). The CDR3 consists of 13 residues. The CDR3 nucleotides are TGTGCCAGCAGATTACAGGGTAGCACTGAAGCTTTCTTT. Translated: CASRLQGSTEAFF.

This clonotype was found a few times. The rearrangement joins TRBV7-3 to TRBJ1-6; tentative D call: TRBD1 (5 bases). Trimming removed 3 bases at V and 5 bases at J, with 11 bases between. Germline loops: CDR1 SGHTA, CDR2 FQGTGA. The CDR3 extends over 15 amino acids. For the CDR3, the DNA is TGTGCCAGCAGCTTCGGGGCTTTCGATAATTCACCCCTCCACTTT. As protein: CASSFGAFDNSPLHF.

This clonotype was detected only once. This sequence joins TRBV28 and TRBJ2-1; 10 nucleotides agree with TRBD2. Germline assignment: CDR1 MDHEN and CDR2 SYDVKM. This CDR3 region has 16 residues. V was pared by 5 bases and J by 5 bases, with 9 bases of the junction left unmatched. In DNA, the CDR3 is TGTGCCAGCAGTCCCGTGACTAGCGGGTTGAACAATGAGCAGTTCTTC. Translation: CASSPVTSGLNNEQFF.

In this sample, this clonotype turned up a few times. The chain carries TRBV6-1 and TRBJ2-1; D gene unclear. Deletions cut 5 bases from V and 10 bases from J, with 12 bases between. This CDR3 comprises 12 residues. Germline V CDR1 and CDR2: MNHNS, SASEGT. The chain's CDR3 is CASSRRAPEQFF. CDR3 nucleotide sequence: TGTGCCAGCAGTCGTCGGGCCCCCGAGCAGTTCTTC.

The table lists this clonotype with a few counts. This sequence joins TRBV9 and TRBJ2-7, with a possible D match to TRBD2 (7 bases). CDR1 SGDLS and CDR2 YYNGEE come from the germline V gene. V was shortened by 4 bases and J by 5 bases, with 16 bases between the two germline ends. The CDR3 loop spans 14 amino acids. DNA for the CDR3: TGTGCCAGCAGCCCGGGGGCGGGGGTAAACGAGCAGTACTTC. Translation gives CASSPGAGVNEQYF.

This chain joins TRBV13 and TRBJ2-3, with D possibly matching TRBD2 (6 bases). Germline CDR1 reads PRHDT; CDR2 reads FYEKMQ (reference sequence). The CDR3 length is 16 residues. The V end lost 5 bases, the J end lost 0 bases, and 15 bases lay between the germline ends. CDR3 in amino acids: CASSDRDSYSTDTQYF. The CDR3 DNA reads as TGTGCCAGCAGCGACCGGGACTCCTATAGCACAGATACGCAGTATTTT.

The chain uses TRBV7-2 and TRBJ2-7, with TRBD1 identical over 8 bases. Germline V gene lookup returns CDR1 SGHTA and CDR2 FQGNSA. The CDR3 is made up of 16 amino acids. The V segment lost 5 bases and the J segment 1 base; nucleotides outside the gene matches: 10. CDR3 nucleotides: TGTGCCAGCAGCCTGGGACAGGCTCCTGAATCCTACGAGCAGTACTTC. Translated: CASSLGQAPESYEQYF. Full variable domain (missing parts from reference TRBV7-2 and TRBJ2-7): GAGVSQSPSNKVTEKGKDVELRCDPISGHTALYWYRQSLGQGLEFLIYFQGNSAPDKSGLPSDRFSAERTGGSVSTLTIQRTQQEDSAVYLCASSLGQAPESYEQYFGPGTRLTVT.

This clonotype came up a few times. The chain joins TRBV11-1 to TRBJ2-7, with D perhaps TRBD1 (5 bases). From germline, CDR1 is SGHAT and CDR2 FQDESV (reference sequence). The CDR3 runs to 13 residues. V dropped 3 bases and J dropped 3 bases, with 9 bases sitting between them. CDR3 sequence (DNA): TGTGCCAGCAGCTTTAACCAGGGCTACGAGCAGTACTTC. Its protein product is CASSFNQGYEQYF.

This clonotype has more than one count but fewer than ten. The chain combines TRBV28 with TRBJ2-7, with D perhaps TRBD2 (6 bases). Germline assignment: CDR1 MDHEN and CDR2 SYDVKM. The CDR3 length is 15 residues. The germline V and J ends were trimmed by 6 bases and 3 bases, with 18 bases remaining between them. CDR3 bases: TGTGCCAGCAGCCCTATTGGGGGGAGTCGCTACGAGCAGTACTTC. Encoded protein: CASSPIGGSRYEQYF.